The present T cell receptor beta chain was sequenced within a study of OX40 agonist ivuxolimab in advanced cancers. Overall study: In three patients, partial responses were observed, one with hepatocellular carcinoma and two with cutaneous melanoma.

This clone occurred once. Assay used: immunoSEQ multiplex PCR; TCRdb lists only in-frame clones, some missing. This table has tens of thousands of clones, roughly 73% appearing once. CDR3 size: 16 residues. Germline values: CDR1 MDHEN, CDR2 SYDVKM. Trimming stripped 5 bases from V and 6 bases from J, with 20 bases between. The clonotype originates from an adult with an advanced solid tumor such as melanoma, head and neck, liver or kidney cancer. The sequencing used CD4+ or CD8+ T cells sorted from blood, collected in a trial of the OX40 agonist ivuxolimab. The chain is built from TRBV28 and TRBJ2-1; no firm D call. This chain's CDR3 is CASSPHDARLGNEQFF. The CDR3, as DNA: TGTGCCAGCAGTCCTCATGACGCCCGTCTGGGCAATGAGCAGTTCTTC.